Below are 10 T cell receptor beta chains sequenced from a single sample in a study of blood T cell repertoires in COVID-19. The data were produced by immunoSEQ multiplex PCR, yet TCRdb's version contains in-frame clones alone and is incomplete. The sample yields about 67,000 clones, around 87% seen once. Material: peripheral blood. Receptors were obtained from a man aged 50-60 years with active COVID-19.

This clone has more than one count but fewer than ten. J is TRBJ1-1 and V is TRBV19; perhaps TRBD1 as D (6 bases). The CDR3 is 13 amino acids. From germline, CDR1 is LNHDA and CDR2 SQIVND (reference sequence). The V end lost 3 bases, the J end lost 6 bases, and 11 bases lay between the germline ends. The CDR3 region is CASSISTGAEAFF. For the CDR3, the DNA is TGTGCCAGTAGTATTTCGACAGGCGCTGAAGCTTTCTTT.

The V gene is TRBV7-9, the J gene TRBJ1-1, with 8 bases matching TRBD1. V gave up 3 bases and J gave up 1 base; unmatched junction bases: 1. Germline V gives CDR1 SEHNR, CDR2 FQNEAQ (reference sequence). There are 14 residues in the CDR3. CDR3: CASSFQGANTEAFF. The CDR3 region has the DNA TGTGCCAGCAGCTTCCAGGGGGCGAACACTGAAGCTTTCTTT. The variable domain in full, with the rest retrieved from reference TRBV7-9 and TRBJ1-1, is DTGVSQNPRHKITKRGQNVTFRCDPISEHNRLYWYRQTLGQGPEFLTYFQNEAQLEKSRLLSDRFSAERPKGSFSTLEIQRTEQGDSAMYLCASSFQGANTEAFFGQGTRLTVV.

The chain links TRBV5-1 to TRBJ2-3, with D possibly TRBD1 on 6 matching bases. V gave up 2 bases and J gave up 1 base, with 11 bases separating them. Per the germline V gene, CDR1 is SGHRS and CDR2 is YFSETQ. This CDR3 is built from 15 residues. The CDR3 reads CASSLGDTGTDTQYF. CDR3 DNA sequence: TGCGCCAGCAGCTTAGGGGACACCGGCACAGATACGCAGTATTTT.

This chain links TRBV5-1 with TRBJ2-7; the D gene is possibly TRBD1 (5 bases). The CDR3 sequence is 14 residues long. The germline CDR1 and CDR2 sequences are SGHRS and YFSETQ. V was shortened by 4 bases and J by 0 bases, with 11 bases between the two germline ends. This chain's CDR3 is CASSQDKSSYEQYF. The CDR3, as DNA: TGCGCCAGCAGCCAGGACAAGAGCTCCTACGAGCAGTACTTC.

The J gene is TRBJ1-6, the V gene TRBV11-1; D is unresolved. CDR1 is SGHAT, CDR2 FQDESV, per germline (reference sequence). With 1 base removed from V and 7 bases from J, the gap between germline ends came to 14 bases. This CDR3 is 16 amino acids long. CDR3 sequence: CASSLERNRKNSPLHF. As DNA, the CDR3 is TGTGCCAGCAGCTTAGAACGGAACAGAAAAAATTCACCCCTCCACTTT.

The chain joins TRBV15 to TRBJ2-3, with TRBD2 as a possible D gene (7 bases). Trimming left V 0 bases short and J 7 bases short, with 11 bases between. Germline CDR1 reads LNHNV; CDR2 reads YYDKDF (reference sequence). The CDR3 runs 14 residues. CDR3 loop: CATSREGGPNTQYF. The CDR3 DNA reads TGTGCCACCAGCAGAGAGGGGGGGCCAAATACGCAGTATTTT.

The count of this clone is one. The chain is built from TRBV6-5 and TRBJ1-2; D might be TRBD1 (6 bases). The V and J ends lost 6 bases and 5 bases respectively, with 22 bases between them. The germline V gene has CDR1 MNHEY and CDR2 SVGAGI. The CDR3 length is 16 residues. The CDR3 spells CASSYGWQGPQYGYTF. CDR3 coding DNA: TGTGCCAGCAGCTACGGGTGGCAGGGGCCACAGTATGGCTACACCTTC.

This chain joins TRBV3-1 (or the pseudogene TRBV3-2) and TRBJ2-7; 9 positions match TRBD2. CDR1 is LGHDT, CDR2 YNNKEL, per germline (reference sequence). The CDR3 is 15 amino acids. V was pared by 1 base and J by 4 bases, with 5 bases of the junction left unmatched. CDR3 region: CASSQGNSGGYEQYF. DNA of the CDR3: TGTGCCAGCAGCCAAGGTAATAGCGGGGGATACGAGCAGTACTTC.

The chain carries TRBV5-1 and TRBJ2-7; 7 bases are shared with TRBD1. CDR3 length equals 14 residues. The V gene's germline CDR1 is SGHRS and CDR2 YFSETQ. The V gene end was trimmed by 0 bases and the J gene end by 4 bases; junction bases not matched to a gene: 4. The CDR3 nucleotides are TGCGCCAGCAGCTTGGGTGGGACAGCTTACGAGCAGTACTTC. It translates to CASSLGGTAYEQYF.

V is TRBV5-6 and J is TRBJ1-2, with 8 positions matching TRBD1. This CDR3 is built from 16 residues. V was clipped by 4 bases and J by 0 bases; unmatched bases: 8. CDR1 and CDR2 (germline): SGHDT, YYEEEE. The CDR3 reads CASSDTGGPTNYGYTF. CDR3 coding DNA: TGTGCCAGCAGCGATACAGGGGGACCGACTAACTATGGCTACACCTTC.